These 21 T cell receptor beta chains share one sample of origin, sequenced in a study of regulatory T cells in long-lasting Graves disease. The TCR beta library used iRepertoire HTBI primers with Arm-PCR amplification of CDR3. TCRdb re-called the multiplex PCR reads through MiXCR, storing one row per CDR3 protein. The sample has roughly 350,000 distinct CDR3 sequences, over 15% seen once. The sample's time point: newly diagnosed GD, antithyroid drugs for less than 3 months. Scientists built the TCR library using RNA that was extracted from PBMCs. These records were also assigned to another study, of T cells in Graves' hyperthyroidism and ophthalmopathy.

This material consisted of peripheral blood mononuclear cells (PBMCs), taken at new diagnosis, from a patient treated with antithyroid drugs. These receptors all come from a middle-aged man with Graves disease.

The chain joins TRBV28 to TRBJ1-5; no definite D call. CDR1 is MDHEN, CDR2 SYDVKM, per germline. This CDR3 region has 12 residues. V was clipped by 3 bases and J by 5 bases, with 5 bases between them. The CDR3 reads CASSLGYQPQHF. CDR3 nucleotides: TGTGCCAGCAGTTTGGGGTATCAGCCCCAGCATTTT.

The V call is TRBV19, the J call TRBJ2-5; 7 positions agree with TRBD2. Germline CDR1 is LNHDA and CDR2 is SQIVND (reference sequence). The length of the CDR3 is 16 residues. Trimming took 5 bases from V and 1 from J; bases not matched to a gene: 10. DNA of the CDR3: TGTGCCAGTAGTTCCAGGAGAACTAGCGCCCAAGAGACCCAGTACTTC. It codes for CASSSRRTSAQETQYF. The full variable domain, its missing parts supplied by reference TRBV19 and TRBJ2-5, is DGGITQSPKYLFRKEGQNVTLSCEQNLNHDAMYWYRQDPGQGLRLIYYSQIVNDFQKGDIAEGYSVSREKKESFPLTVTSAQKNPTAFYLCASSSRRTSAQETQYFGPGTRLLVL.

In its sample, this clonotype was seen once. V usage is TRBV7-2 and J usage is TRBJ2-5; 9 bases fit TRBD2. CDR3 length: 16 residues. J was trimmed by 3 bases and V by 1 base; bases with no gene match: 6. Germline assignment: CDR1 SGHTA and CDR2 FQGNSA. CDR3 region: CASSLGAGGGEETQYF. As DNA, the CDR3 is TGTGCCAGCAGCTTAGGGGCCGGCGGGGGGGAAGAGACCCAGTACTTC.

This rearrangement joins TRBV7-8 to TRBJ1-5; TRBD1 matches 7 bases. CDR1 SGHVS and CDR2 FQNEAQ come from the germline V gene. V was pared by 3 bases and J by 3 bases, with 8 bases of the junction left unmatched. The length of the CDR3 is 16 residues. The CDR3 DNA sequence: TGTGCCAGCAGCTTGGTCCCGACAGGGATCAATCAGCCCCAGCATTTT. This translates into CASSLVPTGINQPQHF.

A note on this clonotype: This may come from a read error, since a much larger clone is one base off. V is TRBV30 and J is TRBJ2-3, with TRBD2 identical over 13 bases. J was trimmed by 6 bases and V by 8 bases; bases with no gene match: 8. This CDR3 has 14 amino acids. CDR1 and CDR2 from the germline V gene are GTSNPN and SVGIG (reference sequence). In nucleotides, the CDR3 is TGTGCCCAGGCCATGGGACTAGCGGGGGATACGCAGTATTTT. Its translation is CAQAMGLAGDTQYF.

This clonotype occurred many times. This chain links TRBV28 with TRBJ2-7; D unclear. The V end lost 4 bases, the J end lost 0 bases, and 4 bases lay between the germline ends. Per germline, CDR1 MDHEN and CDR2 SYDVKM. This CDR3 is 12 amino acids long. The CDR3 is CASSSRSYEQYF. The CDR3 nucleotides are TGTGCCAGCAGTTCCCGCTCCTACGAGCAGTACTTC.

V gene TRBV5-5 combines with J gene TRBJ1-2; no reliable D call. This CDR3 has 16 residues. V lost 2 bases, J lost 4 bases, and 18 bases lay in between. In germline, CDR1 is SGHKS, CDR2 YYEKEE (reference sequence). The CDR3 protein is CASSLPRQPVIYGYTF. The DNA for the CDR3 is TGTGCCAGCAGCTTACCTCGACAACCGGTAATCTATGGCTACACCTTC.

This clonotype occurred many times. The chain links TRBV7-2 to TRBJ2-1; D call uncertain. The germline V gene encodes CDR1 SGHTA and CDR2 FQGNSA. V lost 0 bases to trimming and J lost 10 bases, with 10 bases between them. The CDR3 has 13 amino acids. The CDR3 region has the DNA TGTGCCAGCAGCTTAGCGAGCGCGAGGGAGCAGTTCTTC. Translating gives CASSLASAREQFF.

Regarding this clonotype: A much larger clone lies one base from this, so it may be a read error. This rearrangement joins TRBV11-2 to TRBJ2-1, with 9 bases lining up with TRBD1. The length of the CDR3 is 16 residues. V was pared by 2 bases and J by 10 bases, with 12 bases of the junction left unmatched. Germline CDR1 is SGHAT and CDR2 is FQNNGV. CDR3 sequence (DNA): TGTGCCAGCAGCTTATCACTGGACAGGGGCGAGTACGAGCAGTTCTTC. Its translation is CASSLSLDRGEYEQFF.

This clonotype has at least ten counts. The chain recombines TRBV7-9 with TRBJ2-7; 8 nucleotides agree with TRBD2. After removal of 3 bases from V and 3 bases from J, the junction contained 7 bases not matched to a gene. CDR1 is SEHNR, CDR2 FQNEAQ, per germline (reference sequence). The CDR3 is made up of 15 amino acids. The CDR3 coding sequence is TGTGCCAGCAGCTTGAGGACTAGCTTAGGCTACGAGCAGTACTTC. Protein: CASSLRTSLGYEQYF.

This clonotype occurred many times. This rearrangement joins TRBV28 to TRBJ1-1; maybe TRBD1 (5 bases). This CDR3 is built from 13 residues. Trimming removed 7 bases from V and 0 bases from J, with 9 bases in between. The germline gives CDR1 MDHEN, CDR2 SYDVKM. This chain's CDR3 is CASKTAMNTEAFF. The CDR3 coding sequence is TGTGCCAGCAAGACAGCGATGAACACTGAAGCTTTCTTT.

This clonotype was counted at least ten times. The chain combines TRBV7-2 with TRBJ2-7; D is perhaps TRBD1 (5 bases). The germline gives CDR1 SGHTA, CDR2 FQGNSA. The CDR3 consists of 15 residues. Deletions cut 2 bases from V and 4 bases from J, with 15 bases between. CDR3 sequence reads: CASSLHSRDRYEQYF. The CDR3 nucleotides are TGTGCCAGCAGCTTACACAGCAGGGATCGTTACGAGCAGTACTTC.

There are a few counts of this clonotype. J is TRBJ2-3 and V is TRBV20-1; TRBD2 aligns across 9 bases. The germline V gene encodes CDR1 DFQATT and CDR2 SNEGSKA (reference sequence). V gave up 3 bases and J gave up 2 bases; unmatched junction bases: 9. CDR3 length: 16 amino acids. The DNA of the CDR3 is TGCAGTGCTAGGGTTACCGCGGGGGGGATCACAGATACGCAGTATTTT. This translates into CSARVTAGGITDTQYF.

This clonotype was detected a few times. V gene TRBV9 combines with J gene TRBJ2-1; maybe TRBD1 (6 bases). V was trimmed by 0 bases and J by 12 bases, leaving 19 bases between them. Germline CDR1 reads SGDLS; CDR2 reads YYNGEE. CDR3 size: 15 residues. The DNA of the CDR3 is TGTGCCAGCAGCGTAGTTGGGACACTGGGAATCGGGCAGTTCTTC. Its translation is CASSVVGTLGIGQFF.

In regard to this clonotype: A far larger clone is one nucleotide away, so this likely arose from a read error. The J gene is TRBJ2-1, the V gene TRBV7-2; D is ambiguous. CDR1 and CDR2 (germline): SGHTA, FQGNSA. Trimming cost V 2 bases and J 10 bases, with 18 bases left between them. This CDR3 is built from 15 residues. This chain's CDR3 is CASSLRVLSSYEQFF. The CDR3 DNA reads as TGTGCCAGCAGCTTAAGGGTCCTCAGCTCCTACGAGCAGTTCTTC.

This clonotype was recorded many times. V and J are TRBV4-1 and TRBJ1-3, with TRBD1 matching 7 bases. The germline CDR1 and CDR2 sequences are MGHRA and YSYEKL. The CDR3 has 16 amino acids. V dropped 4 bases and J dropped 2; count of bases not matched to a gene: 8. The CDR3 DNA reads as TGCGCCAGCAGCCGTGCGACAGGGTTCACTGGAAACACCATATATTTT. The encoded protein is CASSRATGFTGNTIYF.

The table lists this clonotype with many counts. V is TRBV11-2 and J is TRBJ2-3; D ambiguous. V lost 5 bases and J 4 bases, leaving 13 bases between the germline ends. Looked up from germline, CDR1 is SGHAT and CDR2 is FQNNGV. There are 14 residues in the CDR3. In DNA, the CDR3 is TGTGCCAGCAGCCCCTCCCCTCCGCCAGATACGCAGTATTTT. It specifies CASSPSPPPDTQYF. The full variable domain, its missing parts supplied by reference TRBV11-2 and TRBJ2-3, is EAGVAQSPRYKIIEKRQSVAFWCNPISGHATLYWYQQILGQGPKLLIQFQNNGVVDDSQLPKDRFSAERLKGVDSTLKIQPAKLEDSAVYLCASSPSPPPDTQYFGPGTRLTVL.

This clonotype was recorded at least ten times. One end of the junction is discordant with germline, which a read error may explain. The chain is built from TRBV7-8 and TRBJ1-3; no reliable D call. Germline-derived CDR1 and CDR2 are SGHVS and FQNEAQ. The CDR3 length is 14 residues. Here the CDR3 DNA reads TGTGCCAGCAGCTTAGAGCTGGAAGGCCAGGTCTCGTCATTT. Translating it yields CASSLELEGQVSSF.

This clonotype has a count of ten or more. The CDR3 bases are TGCGCCAGCAGCTACCAGACTAGAACTGGGGAGAATGAGCAGTTCTTC. Encoded protein: CASSYQTRTGENEQFF. The V call is TRBV5-1, the J call TRBJ2-1, with D maybe TRBD2 (6 bases). There are 16 residues in the CDR3. V was shortened by 3 bases and J by 7 bases, with 20 bases between the two germline ends. CDR1 and CDR2 from the germline V gene are SGHRS and YFSETQ.

This clonotype was seen only a few times. This sequence joins TRBV4-3 and TRBJ1-1; D is possibly TRBD1 (5 bases). The V gene lost 0 bases and the J gene lost 3 bases, with 11 bases spanning the gap. Germline CDR1 reads LGHNA; CDR2 reads YSLEER. This CDR3 is built from 15 residues. DNA of the CDR3: TGCGCCAGCAGCCAAGATATTGGGGGTGACACTGAAGCTTTCTTT. Its translation is CASSQDIGGDTEAFF.

The V gene is TRBV6-1, the J gene TRBJ1-6, with 7 bases aligning to TRBD1. V gave up 6 bases and J gave up 7 bases; unmatched junction bases: 0. The CDR3 length is 12 residues. The germline V gene has CDR1 MNHNS and CDR2 SASEGT. CDR3 region: CASRDRNSPLHF. DNA for the CDR3: TGTGCCAGCAGGGACAGGAATTCACCCCTCCACTTT.